This TCR beta chain was profiled in a study of Graves' ophthalmopathy and Graves' hyperthyroidism (dated by TCRdb to 2016 to 2018). At the level of the whole study: A patient counted as having stable hyperthyroidism if there was no progression to ophthalmopathy within 18 months of follow-up. The study used signatures of the TCR beta repertoire to tell Graves' ophthalmopathy apart from Graves' hyperthyroidism and to predict which patients would progress to ophthalmopathy. To explore V-J signatures that distinguish ophthalmopathy from hyperthyroidism, a discovery set of roughly 98 patients was enrolled, made up of 40 to 45 with ophthalmopathy and 55 to 65 with stable hyperthyroidism. In total, under 150 blood samples were TCR-sequenced: some 40 ophthalmopathy, over 70 hyperthyroidism and some 17 hyperthyroidism-to-ophthalmopathy patients. The independent validation cohort included about 19 hyperthyroidism patients plus 17 patients who later progressed from hyperthyroidism to ophthalmopathy. Once sampling was done, hyperthyroidism patients were given methimazole at a starting dose of 30 mg daily, while ophthalmopathy patients were given high-dose intravenous methylprednisolone. In a handful of hyperthyroidism patients, the T-cell repertoire of thyroid tissue was compared with the T-cell repertoire of blood. The research as a whole found: Most expanded thyroid clonotypes with a frequency above 0.001 also appeared in blood, which suggests that blood repertoires may reflect the immune response in the thyroid. In validation, the model predicted ophthalmopathy progression with more than 55% sensitivity and approximately 75% specificity; roughly eleven predicted patients were CT-confirmed with GO in a median of approximately six months. In cross-validation, the 13-signature model distinguished ophthalmopathy from stable hyperthyroidism with less than 90% sensitivity and about 81% specificity, while in the test set the corresponding values were roughly 80% and 75%. Sample size was not statistically predetermined, and group allocation was not concealed from the investigators.

The hyperthyroidism patients were 18 to 65 years old and newly diagnosed, with a disease duration of less than 2 months. Patients with other autoimmune diseases, uncontrolled infections, pregnancy or lactation were excluded. Diagnosis was based on clinical symptoms, serum thyroxine, TRAb, thyroid ultrasound and orbital computed tomography. Total RNA was extracted using Trizol reagent, and RNA quality was checked on an Agilent 2100 Bioanalyzer. TCR beta CDR3 regions were amplified from RNA transcripts for repertoire sequencing. A first-round RT-PCR used HTBI primers with the Qiagen OneStep RT-PCR kit, followed by a second-round multiplex PCR, size selection and purification. Libraries were sequenced paired-end with 100 bp reads on an Illumina HiSeq2000. Under the source paper's analysis protocol: SOAPnuke was used to process the reads, throwing out any read that had adapters, had uncalled bases, had a mean Phred below 15, or lacked an exact constant-primer or identifier match. COPE v1.2.5 was used to merge high-quality paired reads. Each unique nucleotide sequence was defined as a clonotype, and clonotypes were aligned to IMGT TRB V, D and J references with MiTCR v1.1. Only V-J combinations with frequency above 0.0001 were analysed, covering 99% to 99.2% of repertoires. A TCR clonal expansion and chaos score per V-J combination was defined as the ratio of F50 clonal expansion to chaos observed in the TCRdist matrix. Welch's t-statistics and random forest were used to narrow the features down to about a dozen V-J combinations, which were then fed into a naive Bayes classifier. The similarity between thyroid and blood repertoires was quantified using the Morisita-Horn index. TCRdb's own reprocessing of the public reads used fastp at Q25 and MiXCR and kept productive beta chains. Each CDR3 protein gets just one entry, which takes the most common genes and DNA from the rows behind it. The V and J calls, along with clone size, are taken from TCRdb and not from the paper's own processing. This sample is represented by 580,000 or so distinct CDR3 sequences; under 45% of them were singletons. The ten largest clones add up to 3.5% to 5% of the sample.

This clonotype has more than one count but fewer than ten. Its antigen target is currently unknown. Per-base quality was not reported, and no clone a single base away is much larger than it. The sequence was obtained from an adult man with Graves' hyperthyroidism. The sample was peripheral blood or thyroid tissue (not recorded which).

In nucleotide form, the sequence is TGTGCCAGCAGACAGGGACTAGCGGGCCGATCCTACGAGCAGTACTTC. It codes for CASRQGLAGRSYEQYF. The chain joins TRBV12-3 or TRBV12-4 to TRBJ2-7, with 12 central nucleotides matching TRBD2. The junction shows trimming of 6 bases on V and 1 base on J, and the gene matches do not reach 7 bases of it. The CDR3, cysteine through phenylalanine, is 16 amino acids long. Kept here is only the CDR3 DNA, which spans 48 bases and is read in frame from base 1.